Shown below are 15 T cell receptor beta chains from a single sample sequenced in a study of human T cells and chemical hapten exposure. TCRdb recomputed calls from the RACE reads with MiXCR, one row per CDR3 protein. The table lists hundreds of thousands of distinct CDR3 sequences, about 6% of them singletons. The time point is: patch test 2, 6 weeks after DPC sensitization. The treatment denotes: therapeutic diphenylcyclopropenone sensitization with weekly scalp DPC. The sequences come from whole blood, collected in connection with sensitization to the hapten diphenylcyclopropenone (DPC). Receptors were obtained from a woman aged 18-30 years with alopecia areata. Some clones in this sample may be carry-over from other donors' samples.

This chain uses TRBV4-3 with TRBJ2-1; possible D gene TRBD2, 5 bases. Trimming pared 1 base from V and 4 bases from J, leaving 20 bases between. Germline V gene data show CDR1 as LGHNA and CDR2 as YSLEER. CDR3 length: 18 amino acids. CDR3 nucleotide sequence: TGCGCCAGCAGCCAAGTGGGGAGCGAAATAAGACTTTACAATGAGCAGTTCTTC. It codes for CASSQVGSEIRLYNEQFF.

V usage is TRBV21-1 and J usage is TRBJ2-4. TRBV21-1 is classified as a pseudogene. This CDR3 has 16 amino acids. CDR3 coding DNA: TGTGCCAGCAGCAAATCTAAAATACTAGCCAAAAACATTCAGTACTTC. This gives the protein CASSKSKILAKNIQYF.

This clonotype has just a few counts. The chain recombines TRBV6-5 with TRBJ2-7; a weak D match, TRBD1 (5 bases). Trimming shortened V by 2 bases and J by 6 bases, and 8 bases separated the two germline ends. Germline loops: CDR1 MNHEY, CDR2 SVGAGI. This CDR3 has 12 amino acids. As DNA, the CDR3 is TGTGCCAGCAGTTACGACAGAATCGAGCAGTACTTC. Its translation: CASSYDRIEQYF.

This clonotype was observed a handful of times. This chain joins TRBV15 and TRBJ1-4; no clear D gene. V was shortened by 1 base and J by 7 bases, with 13 bases between the two germline ends. CDR1 is LNHNV and CDR2 is YYDKDF in the germline V gene (reference sequence). The CDR3 spans 15 residues. The CDR3 spells CATSRVGRQTEKLFF. CDR3 bases: TGTGCCACCAGCAGAGTCGGACGTCAAACTGAAAAACTGTTTTTT. The complete variable domain, with remaining parts taken from reference TRBV15 and TRBJ1-4, reads DAMVIQNPRYQVTQFGKPVTLSCSQTLNHNVMYWYQQKSSQAPKLLFHYYDKDFNNEADTPDNFQSRRPNTSFCFLDIRSPGLGDTAMYLCATSRVGRQTEKLFFGSGTQLSVL.

The chain uses TRBV29-1 and TRBJ1-2; D is possibly TRBD1 (6 bases). The CDR3 is 15 residues long. V dropped 2 bases and J dropped 1 base, with 14 bases sitting between them. In germline, CDR1 is SQVTM, CDR2 ANQGSEA. The CDR3 reads CSVETWDTINYGYTF. Here the CDR3 DNA reads TGCAGCGTTGAAACATGGGACACGATTAACTATGGCTACACCTTC. Based on the CDR3 plus reference TRBV29-1 and TRBJ1-2, the full variable domain is SAVISQKPSRDICQRGTSLTIQCQVDSQVTMMFWYRQQPGQSLTLIATANQGSEATYESGFVIDKFPISRPNLTFSTLTVSNMSPEDSSIYLCSVETWDTINYGYTFGSGTRLTVV.

The V call is TRBV9, the J call TRBJ2-3; D is uncertain. Trimming shortened V by 3 bases and J by 3 bases, and 14 bases separated the two germline ends. The CDR3 length is 15 residues. In germline, CDR1 is SGDLS, CDR2 YYNGEE. CDR3 sequence (DNA): TGTGCCAGCAGCGACGACTTATCTGAGACAGATACGCAGTATTTT. This encodes CASSDDLSETDTQYF.

CDR3 DNA: TGCAGTGCTAGATCCTCCGGGACAGGGGAGAATGGCTACACCTTC. It is translated as CSARSSGTGENGYTF. The chain carries TRBV20-1 and TRBJ1-2, with 10 positions matching TRBD1. Losses at the gene ends were 2 bases for V and 6 bases for J; bases not matched to a gene: 9. The CDR3 has 15 amino acids. CDR1 DFQATT and CDR2 SNEGSKA come from the germline V gene (reference sequence).

This clonotype was detected many times. The J gene is TRBJ2-3, the V gene TRBV6-4, with 7 positions matching TRBD2. This CDR3 comprises 15 residues. In germline, CDR1 is MRHNA, CDR2 SNTAGT. Trimming at V came to 0 bases and at J to 3 bases, leaving 3 bases not matched to a gene. The CDR3 loop is CASSDSPGGTDTQYF. In nucleotides, the CDR3 is TGTGCCAGCAGTGACTCACCCGGGGGGACAGATACGCAGTATTTT.

Only a few counts were recorded for this clonotype. This rearrangement joins TRBV28 to TRBJ2-5, with TRBD2 identical over 9 bases. J was trimmed by 5 bases and V by 6 bases; bases with no gene match: 7. The germline V gene has CDR1 MDHEN and CDR2 SYDVKM. The CDR3 contains 14 residues. For the CDR3, the DNA is TGTGCCAGCAGGGCGGGGGGGGCCCCCGAGACCCAGTACTTC. Translation: CASRAGGAPETQYF.

The genes are TRBV29-1 and TRBJ2-1; 8 nucleotides agree with TRBD2. The V gene end was trimmed by 0 bases and the J gene end by 8 bases; junction bases not matched to a gene: 12. The CDR3 covers 16 residues. Germline CDR1 and CDR2: SQVTM and ANQGSEA. Written as DNA, the CDR3 is TGCAGCGTTGAAGATCTTGTCGGGGGGGCTTTGGATGAGCAGTTCTTC. It codes for CSVEDLVGGALDEQFF.

As for this clonotype: A much larger clonotype is one base distant, so this may be a read error. The chain links TRBV6-6 to TRBJ1-3; possibly TRBD1 for D (6 bases). Trimming pared 8 bases from V and 0 bases from J, leaving 23 bases between. CDR1 is MNHNY and CDR2 is SVGAGI in the germline V gene (reference sequence). The CDR3 loop spans 18 amino acids. The CDR3 protein is CASASSGDRPGSGNTIYF. The CDR3 nucleotides read TGTGCCAGCGCCTCCTCTGGTGACAGGCCGGGCTCTGGAAACACCATATATTTT.

This clonotype was counted ten times or more. The chain recombines TRBV7-9 with TRBJ2-7; D perhaps matches TRBD2 (6 bases). With 1 base removed from V and 0 bases from J, the gap between germline ends came to 19 bases. The CDR3 is 18 residues long. Germline assignment: CDR1 SEHNR and CDR2 FQNEAQ (reference sequence). The CDR3 loop reads CASSLGPRSGVVSYEQYF. In nucleotides, the CDR3 is TGTGCCAGCAGCTTAGGACCCCGCTCGGGGGTCGTCTCCTACGAGCAGTACTTC. The full variable domain, with the rest looked up from reference TRBV7-9 and TRBJ2-7, is DTGVSQNPRHKITKRGQNVTFRCDPISEHNRLYWYRQTLGQGPEFLTYFQNEAQLEKSRLLSDRFSAERPKGSFSTLEIQRTEQGDSAMYLCASSLGPRSGVVSYEQYFGPGTRLTVT.

This clonotype was seen more than once but under ten times. The chain carries TRBV3-1 and TRBJ2-3; TRBD1 matches 9 bases. This CDR3 spans 16 amino acids. With 6 bases clipped from V and 5 bases from J, the junction kept 12 bases outside the gene matches. Germline V gives CDR1 LGHDT, CDR2 YNNKEL (reference sequence). The CDR3 region has the DNA TGTGCCAGCAGACAAAACAGGGGGCGCGGGAAAGATACGCAGTATTTT. Translating gives CASRQNRGRGKDTQYF.

This clonotype was seen more than once but under ten times. V and J are TRBV7-2 and TRBJ2-2; 7 nucleotides match TRBD2. The CDR3 extends over 15 amino acids. V shed 4 bases and J 6 bases; nucleotides not matched to a gene: 8. CDR1 is SGHTA, CDR2 FQGNSA, per germline. The CDR3 sequence is CASSSGTIQAGELFF. The DNA of the CDR3 is TGTGCCAGCAGCTCCGGGACTATACAAGCCGGGGAGCTGTTTTTT. The variable domain in full, with the rest retrieved from reference TRBV7-2 and TRBJ2-2, is GAGVSQSPSNKVTEKGKDVELRCDPISGHTALYWYRQSLGQGLEFLIYFQGNSAPDKSGLPSDRFSAERTGGSVSTLTIQRTQQEDSAVYLCASSSGTIQAGELFFGEGSRLTVL.

The gene calls are TRBV9 and TRBJ2-3; D is perhaps TRBD2 (5 bases). Germline CDR1 SGDLS, CDR2 YYNGEE. V was pared by 3 bases and J by 1 base, with 12 bases between. This CDR3 has 15 residues. The CDR3 region is CASSATRSGTDTQYF. The CDR3 DNA reads as TGTGCCAGCAGCGCTACTAGGTCCGGCACAGATACGCAGTATTTT.